This TCR beta chain originates from a study of response to subunit inactivated influenza vaccine. Study-wide points: Researchers suggested that each seasonal influenza vaccination recruits few new T cells.

Trimming took off 6 bases at V and 1 base at J, with 12 bases between the two ends. The germline V gene has CDR1 SQVTM and CDR2 ANQGSEA. This CDR3 is built from 13 residues. This clonotype was recorded a few times. Its specificity is not known. One entry per CDR3 protein, called by TCRdb with MiXCR from the RT-PCR reads. The sample contains about 700,000 distinct CDR3 sequences, around 14% of which appear only once. The J gene is TRBJ2-5, the V gene TRBV29-1; no firm D call. The receptor's source is a man aged 45 to 65 who received an inactivated influenza vaccine. Material: PBMCs from blood, obtained approximately 12 days after vaccination. The CDR3 protein is CSVQRQAQETQYF. The DNA of the CDR3 is TGCAGCGTCCAACGGCAGGCCCAAGAGACCCAGTACTTC.